This passage covers 30 T cell receptor beta chains from one sample sequenced in a study of T cells in Graves' hyperthyroidism and ophthalmopathy. Regions amplified from RNA transcripts were the TCR beta CDR3 regions. First-round RT-PCR targeting the TCR CDR3 was performed with the HTBI primer set. MiXCR, run by TCRdb on the multiplex PCR reads, gives a single entry per CDR3 protein. The table has about 360,000 distinct CDR3 sequences, approximately 15% seen once. Sequencing was carried out using blood. These receptors were obtained from a man aged 25-45 years with Graves' hyperthyroidism that later progressed to Graves' ophthalmopathy.

The rearrangement uses TRBV9 and TRBJ1-1, with 7 bases identical to TRBD1. CDR3 length equals 16 residues. CDR1 SGDLS and CDR2 YYNGEE come from the germline V gene. V was pared by 6 bases and J by 5 bases, with 16 bases of the junction left unmatched. The CDR3 reads CASTPLPRGLGTEAFF. CDR3 nucleotide sequence: TGTGCCAGCACTCCCCTACCTAGGGGGCTCGGGACTGAAGCTTTCTTT.

The CDR3 spells CASSPGTSGGALANTGELFF. The CDR3 DNA reads TGTGCCAGCAGCCCAGGGACTAGCGGGGGGGCCCTCGCGAACACCGGGGAGCTGTTTTTT. V usage is TRBV3-1 and J usage is TRBJ2-2, with 16 positions matching TRBD2. The CDR3 is 20 amino acids. Germline V CDR1 and CDR2: LGHDT, YNNKEL (reference sequence). Unmatched junction bases numbered 8, after V lost 4 bases and J lost 0 bases.

The chain uses TRBV4-1 and TRBJ1-6; D is unresolved. V was trimmed by 0 bases and J by 5 bases, leaving 8 bases between them. The CDR3 loop spans 15 amino acids. Looked up from germline, CDR1 is MGHRA and CDR2 is YSYEKL. Here the CDR3 DNA reads TGCGCCAGCAGCCAAGAACCCCTACATAATTCACCCCTCCACTTT. This gives the protein CASSQEPLHNSPLHF.

This clonotype occurred a few times. V and J are TRBV7-9 and TRBJ2-5, with D perhaps TRBD1 (6 bases). CDR3 size: 15 residues. Germline CDR1 SEHNR, CDR2 FQNEAQ (reference sequence). Deletions cut 3 bases from V and 5 bases from J, with 16 bases between. In DNA form, the CDR3 reads TGTGCCAGCAGCTTTTTTGGGGGCGGCGGGGAGACCCAGTACTTC. Amino acid sequence: CASSFFGGGGETQYF.

This clonotype was observed a few times. The rearrangement uses TRBV20-1 and TRBJ1-3; D uncertain. This CDR3 has 14 residues. V lost 2 bases and J lost 0, with 8 bases in between. Germline CDR1 and CDR2: DFQATT and SNEGSKA (reference sequence). CDR3 protein: CSARHGSSGNTIYF. The CDR3 DNA is TGCAGTGCTAGACACGGGAGCTCTGGAAACACCATATATTTT.

V gene TRBV13 combines with J gene TRBJ2-2; D is uncertain. This CDR3 contains 14 residues. Germline assignment: CDR1 PRHDT and CDR2 FYEKMQ (reference sequence). Trimming pared 1 base from V and 6 bases from J, leaving 9 bases between. CDR3 sequence reads: CASSLERKAGELFF. The DNA for the CDR3 is TGTGCCAGCAGCTTAGAGAGGAAGGCCGGGGAGCTGTTTTTT.

Ten or more counts support this clonotype. This chain links TRBV5-1 with TRBJ2-7; 11 bases match TRBD1. Germline V gene sequence: CDR1 SGHRS, CDR2 YFSETQ. This CDR3 comprises 15 residues. V was clipped by 4 bases and J by 4 bases; unmatched bases: 7. The CDR3 spells CASSPGQGESYEQYF. CDR3 bases: TGCGCCAGCAGCCCGGGACAGGGGGAATCGTACGAGCAGTACTTC.

There are many counts of this clonotype. V usage is TRBV27 and J usage is TRBJ1-5, with 8 positions matching TRBD1. The ends lost 3 bases at V and 7 bases at J; junction bases unmatched: 5. The CDR3 totals 14 residues. The germline gives CDR1 MNHEY, CDR2 SMNVEV (reference sequence). CDR3 in DNA: TGTGCCAGCAGTTTTACAGGGGGGGGACAGCCCCAGCATTTT. The encoded protein is CASSFTGGGQPQHF.

The sample holds many counts of this clonotype. The chain carries TRBV6-1 and TRBJ2-7; no reliable D call. V was trimmed by 3 bases and J by 3 bases, leaving 6 bases between them. The length of the CDR3 is 12 residues. Germline values: CDR1 MNHNS, CDR2 SASEGT. The CDR3 sequence: CASSDRLYEQYF. CDR3 nucleotide sequence: TGTGCCAGCAGTGACAGGCTCTACGAGCAGTACTTC.

This clonotype was seen only a few times. The V gene is TRBV20-1, the J gene TRBJ1-6; D is uncertain. There are 16 residues in the CDR3. V lost 6 bases and J lost 0, with 15 bases in between. Germline V gene sequence: CDR1 DFQATT, CDR2 SNEGSKA (reference sequence). CDR3 sequence: CSAAQDSYSYNSPLHF. The DNA for the CDR3 is TGCAGTGCCGCCCAGGACTCCTACTCCTATAATTCACCCCTCCACTTT.

This clonotype has a handful of counts. The chain joins TRBV28 to TRBJ2-7; 10 bases line up with TRBD2. J lost 6 bases, V lost 11 bases, and 10 bases had no gene match. The CDR3 is made up of 13 amino acids. Germline CDR1 MDHEN, CDR2 SYDVKM. The CDR3: CAGQKRGGREQYF. The CDR3 nucleotides read TGTGCCGGCCAAAAGCGGGGGGGCCGCGAGCAGTACTTC.

The CDR3 DNA reads as TGTGCCAGCAGTCGCAGCCCCACCGGGACAGGGGATGACCTCTGGGAGACCCAGTACTTC. Residues: CASSRSPTGTGDDLWETQYF. The rearrangement links TRBV12-3 or TRBV12-4 to TRBJ2-5; 10 bases are shared with TRBD1. The CDR3 is made up of 20 amino acids. J lost 5 bases, V lost 5 bases, and 23 bases had no gene match.

This clonotype was observed at least ten times. This sequence joins TRBV28 and TRBJ2-3; D is perhaps TRBD2 (6 bases). V was trimmed by 2 bases and J by 0 bases, leaving 15 bases between them. The germline V gene has CDR1 MDHEN and CDR2 SYDVKM. The CDR3 consists of 17 residues. The CDR3 reads CASSLKTRYPSTDTQYF. Here the CDR3 DNA reads TGTGCCAGCAGTTTAAAGACTAGATACCCTAGCACAGATACGCAGTATTTT.

This clonotype was detected a few times. CDR3 protein: CASSTPARDTKETQYF. The CDR3 DNA reads TGCGCCAGCAGCACCCCGGCAAGGGACACAAAAGAGACCCAGTACTTC. The rearrangement uses TRBV5-1 and TRBJ2-5, with D maybe TRBD1 (6 bases). CDR1 is SGHRS, CDR2 YFSETQ, per germline. The CDR3 has 16 amino acids. The V end lost 4 bases, the J end lost 3 bases, and 19 bases lay between the germline ends.

Of note for this clonotype: A much larger clone differs from this one at a single base, so this may be a read error. V gene TRBV6-5 combines with J gene TRBJ2-5; D is unresolved. Per the germline V gene, CDR1 is MNHEY and CDR2 is SVGAGI. The CDR3 spans 13 residues. The CDR3 region has the DNA TGTGCCACCAGTTCGGACCCCCAAGAGACCCAGTACTTC. Amino acids: CATSSDPQETQYF.

The rearrangement links TRBV5-1 to TRBJ2-7; D is ambiguous. This CDR3 spans 13 amino acids. V was shortened by 5 bases and J by 3 bases, with 12 bases between the two germline ends. Per the germline V gene, CDR1 is SGHRS and CDR2 is YFSETQ. CDR3 sequence reads: CASSSWQRYEQYF. The DNA for the CDR3 is TGCGCCAGCAGTAGCTGGCAGCGCTACGAGCAGTACTTC.

The chain couples TRBV7-8 to TRBJ2-2; no reliable D call. Looked up from germline, CDR1 is SGHVS and CDR2 is FQNEAQ. The CDR3 spans 17 residues. V lost 2 bases, J lost 1 base, and 14 bases lay in between. The CDR3 is CASSLSRALLNTGELFF. DNA for the CDR3: TGTGCCAGCAGCTTATCCCGGGCCCTTCTGAACACCGGGGAGCTGTTTTTT.

Note on this clonotype: A much more abundant neighbour one base away suggests this may be a read error. The chain employs TRBV7-2 and TRBJ2-3, with 7 bases matching TRBD1. The trim removed 10 bases at V and 5 bases at J, leaving 9 bases unmatched. Germline V gene lookup returns CDR1 SGHTA and CDR2 FQGNSA. The CDR3 has 13 residues. The CDR3 DNA is TGTGCCAACAGTAAGGGGGCCAAAGATACGCAGTATTTT. This sequence encodes CANSKGAKDTQYF.

The gene calls are TRBV5-1 and TRBJ2-3; no reliable D call. V was cut by 0 bases and J by 6 bases, with 8 bases left in between. Germline V gives CDR1 SGHRS, CDR2 YFSETQ. This CDR3 comprises 13 residues. This CDR3 is CASSLDSRDTQYF. Written as DNA, the CDR3 is TGCGCCAGCAGCTTGGATAGTCGGGATACGCAGTATTTT.

This clonotype has a handful of counts. V usage is TRBV7-9 and J usage is TRBJ2-6, with 10 bases that match TRBD1. CDR3 length: 19 amino acids. Germline values: CDR1 SEHNR, CDR2 FQNEAQ (reference sequence). With V trimmed by 7 bases and J by 0 bases, 12 bases remained unmatched. The CDR3 loop reads CASNTHRGTGASGANVLTF. In nucleotides, the CDR3 is TGTGCCAGCAACACCCATAGGGGGACAGGGGCCTCTGGGGCCAACGTCCTGACTTTC.

This clonotype was seen only a few times. The chain uses TRBV25-1 and TRBJ1-2; the D gene is possibly TRBD1 (5 bases). Between the trimmed V and J ends, which lost 3 bases and 5 bases, there was a span of 13 bases. The length of the CDR3 is 14 residues. The germline gives CDR1 MGHDK, CDR2 SYGVNS. The CDR3 sequence: CASSEPGSRYGYTF. The DNA for the CDR3 is TGTGCCAGCAGTGAGCCAGGGAGTAGGTATGGCTACACCTTC.

This clonotype occurred a few times. This chain uses TRBV6-5 with TRBJ1-1; D is unresolved. Deletions cut 0 bases from V and 7 bases from J, with 12 bases between. Germline CDR1 is MNHEY and CDR2 is SVGAGI. The CDR3 totals 14 residues. CDR3 DNA sequence: TGTGCCAGCAGTTACTCAGGCACGGTGAATGAAGCTTTCTTT. The encoded protein is CASSYSGTVNEAFF.

CDR3: CASSPQVKSSGNTIYF. DNA for the CDR3: TGTGCCAGCAGCCCCCAGGTTAAGAGCTCTGGAAACACCATATATTTT. The chain combines TRBV9 with TRBJ1-3; D unclear. The V and J ends lost 4 bases and 0 bases respectively, with 14 bases between them. CDR3 length: 16 amino acids. Germline V gene data show CDR1 as SGDLS and CDR2 as YYNGEE.

The sample holds many counts of this clonotype. V usage is TRBV6-1 and J usage is TRBJ2-7, with a tentative D call TRBD1 (6 bases). The V and J ends lost 5 bases and 2 bases respectively, with 13 bases between them. Germline lookup yields CDR1 MNHNS and CDR2 SASEGT. The CDR3 consists of 14 residues. The CDR3 spells CASSQGGQAYEQYF. CDR3 in DNA: TGTGCCAGCAGTCAAGGGGGTCAGGCCTACGAGCAGTACTTC.

The V and J genes are TRBV12-5 and TRBJ2-5, with 8 bases fitting TRBD2. CDR3 length equals 17 residues. Germline-derived CDR1 and CDR2 are LGHNT and FRNRAP. V trimming: 3 bases; J trimming: 0 bases; junction bases outside the gene matches: 9. In DNA, the CDR3 is TGTGCTAGTGGTTTTGCGGGGGGACCCAGGTACCAAGAGACCCAGTACTTC. The encoded protein is CASGFAGGPRYQETQYF.

The chain employs TRBV5-6 and TRBJ2-5; 15 bases match TRBD2. Trimming cost V 7 bases and J 5 bases; bases outside gene matches: 6. Germline V lookup: CDR1 SGHDT, CDR2 YYEEEE. This CDR3 contains 15 residues. CDR3 sequence reads: CASARTSGGEETQYF. The CDR3 DNA sequence: TGTGCCAGCGCACGGACTAGCGGGGGGGAGGAGACCCAGTACTTC.

The chain has TRBV6-5 and TRBJ2-1; 14 bases map to TRBD2. Trimming removed 2 bases from V and 7 bases from J; junction bases left unmatched: 7. The CDR3 is 17 amino acids. Germline V gene data show CDR1 as MNHEY and CDR2 as SVGAGI. CDR3 amino acids: CASSYLSTSGGANEQFF. CDR3 coding DNA: TGTGCCAGCAGTTACCTGTCGACTAGCGGGGGGGCGAATGAGCAGTTCTTC.

This chain joins TRBV28 and TRBJ1-5; the D gene is possibly TRBD1 (5 bases). The CDR3 has 16 amino acids. Trimming removed 6 bases from V and 0 bases from J, with 15 bases in between. Germline lookup yields CDR1 MDHEN and CDR2 SYDVKM. Written as DNA, the CDR3 is TGTGCCAGCAGCTTAGTCCCAGGGATTAGCAATCAGCCCCAGCATTTT. Encoded protein: CASSLVPGISNQPQHF.

In this sample, this clonotype turned up a few times. V and J are TRBV5-5 and TRBJ2-5; TRBD1 matches at 7 bases. J was trimmed by 5 bases and V by 0 bases; bases with no gene match: 10. Per germline, CDR1 SGHKS and CDR2 YYEKEE (reference sequence). The CDR3 is 16 residues long. CDR3 sequence: CASSLAKGAIRETQYF. The CDR3 DNA reads as TGTGCCAGCAGCTTGGCAAAGGGGGCGATTAGGGAGACCCAGTACTTC.

This clonotype was counted many times. The genes are TRBV7-3 and TRBJ2-1; 8 bases align to TRBD2. Per the germline V gene, CDR1 is SGHTA and CDR2 is FQGTGA. Losses at the gene ends were 2 bases for V and 9 bases for J; bases not matched to a gene: 12. The CDR3 consists of 16 residues. CDR3 nucleotides: TGTGCCAGCAGCTTACCGGGACTAGGGGGTTCGAGTGAGCAGTTCTTC. Protein sequence: CASSLPGLGGSSEQFF.